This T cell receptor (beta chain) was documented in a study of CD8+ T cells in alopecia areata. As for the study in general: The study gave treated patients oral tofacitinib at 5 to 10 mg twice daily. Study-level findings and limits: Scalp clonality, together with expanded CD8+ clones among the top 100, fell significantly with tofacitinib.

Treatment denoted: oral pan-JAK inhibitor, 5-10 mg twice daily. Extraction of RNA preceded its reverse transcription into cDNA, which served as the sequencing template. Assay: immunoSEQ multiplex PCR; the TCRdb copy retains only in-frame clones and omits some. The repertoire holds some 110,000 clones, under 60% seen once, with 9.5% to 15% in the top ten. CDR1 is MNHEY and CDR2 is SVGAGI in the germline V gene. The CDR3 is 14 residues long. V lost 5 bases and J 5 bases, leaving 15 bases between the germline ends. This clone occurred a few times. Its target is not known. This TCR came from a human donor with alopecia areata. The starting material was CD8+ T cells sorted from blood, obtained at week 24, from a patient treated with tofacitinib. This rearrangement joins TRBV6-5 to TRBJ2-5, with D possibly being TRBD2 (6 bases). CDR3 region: CASSGLPGSETQYF. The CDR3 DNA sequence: TGTGCCAGCAGTGGACTACCGGGTTCCGAGACCCAGTACTTC.